The 5 T cell receptor beta chains below come from one sample, sequenced in a study of T cell changes during pregnancy in multiple sclerosis. Data came from immunoSEQ multiplex PCR; TCRdb stores just in-frame clones and leaves some out. The table shows approximately 30,000 clones, with approximately 90% occurring only once. The material sequenced was CD8+ T cells from peripheral blood mononuclear cells, taken in the first trimester of pregnancy. Source of these receptors: a female donor with multiple sclerosis, enrolled in a pregnancy study.

This clone was seen once. The CDR3 loop is CASSSLTSGSSYNEQFF. CDR3 sequence (DNA): TGTGCCAGCAGCTCCTTGACTAGCGGGAGCTCCTACAATGAGCAGTTCTTC. V usage is TRBV7-9 and J usage is TRBJ2-1; 12 positions agree with TRBD2. Germline CDR1 and CDR2: SEHNR and FQNEAQ (reference sequence). The CDR3 runs to 17 residues. Trimming cost V 4 bases and J 0 bases; bases outside gene matches: 4.

This chain connects TRBV12-1 to TRBJ1-4; the D call in the table, TRBD1, was not verified against the DNA. TRBV12-1 is flagged as a pseudogene. CDR3 size: 16 residues. CDR3 sequence (DNA): TGTGCCAGCAGCTCTGGACAGAGTGCAACTAATGAAAAACTGTTTTTT. This codes for CASSSGQSATNEKLFF.

V usage is TRBV28 and J usage is TRBJ1-4; D is unclear. In germline, CDR1 is MDHEN, CDR2 SYDVKM. Trimming removed 3 bases at V and 5 bases at J, with 10 bases between. The CDR3 runs 14 residues. In DNA form, the CDR3 reads TGTGCCAGCAGTTTCCTCCAGTCGAATGAAAAACTGTTTTTT. Protein product: CASSFLQSNEKLFF. Full variable domain (missing parts from reference TRBV28 and TRBJ1-4): DVKVTQSSRYLVKRTGEKVFLECVQDMDHENMFWYRQDPGLGLRLIYFSYDVKMKEKGDIPEGYSVSREKKERFSLILESASTNQTSMYLCASSFLQSNEKLFFGSGTQLSVL.

The rearrangement joins TRBV28 to TRBJ2-7; D is uncertain. Germline values: CDR1 MDHEN, CDR2 SYDVKM. V was trimmed by 3 bases and J by 1 base, leaving 4 bases between them. The CDR3 covers 12 residues. CDR3 sequence (DNA): TGTGCCAGCAGTTTTCGGTCCTACGAGCAGTACTTC. It is translated as CASSFRSYEQYF.

The CDR3 spells CASSQGADRLRQETQYF. CDR3 sequence (DNA): TGCGCCAGCAGCCAGGGGGCGGACAGATTACGCCAAGAGACCCAGTACTTC. This chain connects TRBV4-1 to TRBJ2-5; weak D call: TRBD1 (6 bases). Germline CDR1 and CDR2: MGHRA and YSYEKL. Trimming took off 3 bases at V and 1 base at J, with 18 bases between the two ends. This CDR3 spans 17 amino acids.